This T cell receptor beta chain was recovered during a study of blood T cell repertoires in COVID-19. Across the study: From the United States, Italy and Spain came samples of acute and convalescent COVID-19. Nucleic acid was either cDNA or gDNA, and it came from T cells, B-cell-depleted T cells, or PBMCs.

The CDR3 length is 16 residues. V was pared by 3 bases and J by 3 bases, with 13 bases between. Germline-derived CDR1 and CDR2 are KGHDR and SFDVKD. Per the authors' pipeline: It was from reference gene primer amplification that nucleated cell counts were estimated. The table came from immunoSEQ multiplex PCR; TCRdb's copy has only in-frame clones and leaves some out. V and J calls and clone size follow that table, whereas D and trimming were derived from the DNA. Seen here are some 80,000 clones, 65% to 80% observed once, and the top ten hold around 20%. The V call is TRBV24-1, the J call TRBJ2-2, with D tentatively TRBD1 (6 bases). The sample taken for sequencing was peripheral blood. The sequence was collected from an elderly woman with active or convalescent COVID-19. The CDR3 is CATSDTRGPYTGELFF. CDR3 sequence (DNA): TGTGCCACCAGTGATACCAGGGGCCCTTACACCGGGGAGCTGTTTTTT.